This record covers a single T cell receptor (beta chain). Its antigen target is currently unknown. Per-base qualities were not stored, and no clone one base away is much larger. This sample is part of a study of T cell responses to AZD1222 COVID-19 vaccine (dated by TCRdb to about 2021). About the investigation overall: A total of 233 trial participants underwent TCR sequencing, of whom 207 had received two doses of AZD1222 and about 25 had received two doses of the MenACWY control vaccine. Trial participants were enrolled by age into 18-55, 56-69 and 70-plus year subgroups, with approximately 150, 28 and 58 TCR-sequenced participants respectively. General study outcomes and caveats: Participants were mostly white British and included more females than males, and it was suggested by the authors that clonal diversity may have been underestimated. Spike-specific TCR breadth and depth rose significantly after two AZD1222 doses compared with day 0 and with MenACWY recipients. Reportedly, close to half of the unique spike-specific TCRs recognized epitopes lying outside the regions that are mutated in the B.1.351 and B.1.1.7 variants. In the small 56-69-year group, the increase in depth fell short of significance, most likely because of low power. CD4 TCRs associated with the vaccine covered the entire spike protein, and the dominant responses were in regions 160-218 and 743-854. Because no day 14 peak-response samples were available, repertoires were characterized only after the peak T cell response. Conclusions about previously exposed vaccinees were limited because only six AZD1222 recipients were SARS-CoV-2 seropositive at baseline.

The CDR3 holds 15 amino acids from the cysteine to the phenylalanine. CDR3 DNA is the only sequence kept; it has 45 bases, read in frame from the first base. V loses 0 bases, J loses 1 base, and the germline ends lie 9 bases apart. Reading the germline V gene gives CDR1 KGHSH and CDR2 LQKENI. The CDR3 regions of human TCRbeta chains were subjected to immunosequencing. The published analysis was carried out like this. TCRs in the repertoires were compared against a reference library of SARS-CoV-2-specific TCRs that had been generated with the MIRA antigen-specificity platform. Breadth was defined as the fraction of unique TCRs that were SARS-CoV-2-associated. Depth was defined as the fraction of total T cells that were SARS-CoV-2-associated. Using the MIRA data, each spike-specific TCR was mapped to the spike region that the TCR reacts to and placed in a CD4 or CD8 class. Log10-transformed breadth and depth values were compared by one-way ANOVA with Sidak's multiple comparisons tests. This is the immuneACCESS table as TCRdb keeps it, with only in-frame sequences that have V and J called. A part of the clones is gone; compared with another copy, unresolved V genes explain less than half, and the rest is unexplained. That table gives V, J and clone size, and the DNA gave D and trimming. This sample holds around 140,000 clones; around nine tenths were observed only once. The ten most abundant clones make up 9.3% of the sample.

This sample's time point label indicates: about 28 days (+/-7) after the second vaccine dose. AZD1222 recipients with second doses at about 4 weeks or about 12 weeks were pooled, because spike-specific TCR depth and breadth did not differ between schedules. The vaccinee samples were drawn from two UK trials, COV001 and COV002, one of which was a single-blind randomized controlled phase 2/3 trial testing AZD1222 (ChAdOx1 nCoV-19) in healthy adults. Trial participant PBMC samples were collected at day 0 and day 28 after the second dose for TCRbeta chain sequencing. This TCR was recovered from an adult who received the AZD1222 COVID-19 vaccine. The sample consisted of peripheral blood, taken 28 days after the second AZD1222 dose. This chain joins TRBV18 to TRBJ1-2, with no confident D gene call. The bases read TGTGCCAGCTCACCACCGAAAAAGATTAACTATGGCTACACCTTC. This sequence encodes CASSPPKKINYGYTF. Where the CDR3 stops, the reference TRBV18 and TRBJ1-2 genes take over; the full variable domain is NAGVMQNPRHLVRRRGQEARLRCSPMKGHSHVYWYRQLPEEGLKFMVYLQKENIIDESGMPKERFSAEFPKEGPSILRIQQVVRGDSAAYFCASSPPKKINYGYTFGSGTRLTVV.